Each of the 20 T cell receptor beta chains below was sequenced from the same sample in a study of regulatory T cells in long-lasting Graves disease (dated by TCRdb to 2020 to 2022). The library was prepared using multiplex PCR. TCRdb records Illumina HiSeq 4000 as the sequencer. iRepertoire HTBI primers and Arm-PCR amplification of CDR3 regions were used to construct TCR beta libraries. The raw public data were reprocessed by TCRdb itself: fastp quality trimming at Q25, MiXCR clonotype calling, in-frame beta chains only. Every entry covers one CDR3 protein and lists the most common genes and DNA from its rows. The sample table lists 540,000 or so distinct CDR3 sequences, about 13% of them with a count of one. The top ten hold more than 8.5% of the sample. Per the publication, the time point label means: newly diagnosed GD, antithyroid drugs for less than 3 months. For both TCR sequencing and RNA sequencing, RNA was extracted from PBMCs in TRIzol.

The data also belong to a second study, concerning T cells in Graves' hyperthyroidism and ophthalmopathy.

The input for sequencing was peripheral blood mononuclear cells (PBMCs), taken at new diagnosis, from a patient treated with antithyroid drugs. The receptors were gathered from a man aged 25 to 45 with Graves disease. Donor details come from another sample of the same person, matched by shared clones.

This clonotype was seen repeatedly, ten times or more. The J gene is TRBJ1-4, the V gene TRBV11-2; D gene ambiguous. Germline CDR1 and CDR2: SGHAT and FQNNGV. V lost 7 bases and J lost 8, with 14 bases in between. The CDR3 consists of 13 residues. CDR3 sequence: CASKGFLSEKLFF. The CDR3 DNA follows: TGTGCCAGCAAGGGTTTTCTGAGCGAAAAACTGTTTTTT.

This clonotype was seen many times. The V gene is TRBV2, the J gene TRBJ2-7; no clear D. The length of the CDR3 is 10 residues. Germline V lookup: CDR1 SNHLY, CDR2 FYNNEI. Trimming left V 6 bases short and J 6 bases short, with 6 bases between. CDR3 residues: CASRGFEQYF. In DNA form, the CDR3 reads TGTGCCAGCAGGGGTTTCGAGCAGTACTTC.

This clonotype was detected ten times or more. This chain links TRBV18 with TRBJ1-1, with D uncertain. The germline V gene encodes CDR1 KGHSH and CDR2 LQKENI. Trimming cost V 1 base and J 8 bases, with 14 bases left between them. The CDR3 totals 14 residues. The CDR3 protein is CASSPQSALREAFF. The CDR3 DNA reads TGTGCCAGCTCACCACAGTCAGCTCTCAGAGAAGCTTTCTTT.

This clonotype was seen at least ten times. J is TRBJ1-1 and V is TRBV30; a weak D match, TRBD1 (6 bases). V lost 0 bases and J lost 4, with 12 bases in between. CDR1 and CDR2 from the germline V gene are GTSNPN and SVGIG (reference sequence). CDR3 size: 14 residues. This CDR3 is CAWSVLGGGTEAFF. CDR3 nucleotides: TGTGCCTGGAGTGTACTAGGGGGGGGCACTGAAGCTTTCTTT.

This clonotype came up many times. The J gene is TRBJ2-5, the V gene TRBV5-1; possible D gene TRBD1, 6 bases. Trimming stripped 2 bases from V and 3 bases from J, with 11 bases between. Germline values: CDR1 SGHRS, CDR2 YFSETQ. There are 14 residues in the CDR3. DNA for the CDR3: TGCGCCAGCAGCTTCGCAGGGGTAGAAGAGACCCAGTACTTC. Amino acid sequence: CASSFAGVEETQYF.

This clonotype was recorded at least ten times. The chain employs TRBV9 and TRBJ2-5; D may correspond to TRBD1 or TRBD2 (5 bases each). The CDR3 spans 15 residues. Germline values: CDR1 SGDLS, CDR2 YYNGEE. With 3 bases removed from V and 4 bases from J, the gap between germline ends came to 16 bases. The CDR3 DNA reads TGTGCCAGCAGCGCCGGGGCCTCTCGAACAGAGACCCAGTACTTC. Protein sequence: CASSAGASRTETQYF.

The sample holds many counts of this clonotype. The V call is TRBV27, the J call TRBJ2-2, with D possibly TRBD2 on 6 matching bases. The germline gives CDR1 MNHEY, CDR2 SMNVEV (reference sequence). Trimming removed 5 bases at V and 6 bases at J, with 16 bases between. This CDR3 spans 15 amino acids. CDR3 bases: TGTGCCAGCAGTCTGAAGCCGGGAGAGGCCGGGGAGCTGTTTTTT. It specifies CASSLKPGEAGELFF.

The J gene is TRBJ2-1, the V gene TRBV6-2 or TRBV6-3; 7 positions agree with TRBD2. The germline V gene has CDR1 MNHEY and CDR2 SVGEGT. This CDR3 contains 15 residues. Trimming took 2 bases from V and 4 from J; bases not matched to a gene: 5. The CDR3 DNA follows: TGTGCCAGCAGTTACCGGCCTAGCGGATACAATGAGCAGTTCTTC. Translating gives CASSYRPSGYNEQFF.

This clonotype came up many times. The genes are TRBV11-2 and TRBJ2-3; TRBD2 agrees at 7 bases. The germline gives CDR1 SGHAT, CDR2 FQNNGV. The CDR3 has 16 residues. Trimming removed 1 base from V and 2 bases from J; junction bases left unmatched: 6. CDR3 region: CASSLVGAGFTDTQYF. CDR3 in DNA: TGTGCCAGCAGCTTAGTAGGAGCGGGATTCACAGATACGCAGTATTTT.

This clonotype was recorded many times. V is TRBV11-2 and J is TRBJ2-3, with 12 bases lining up with TRBD2. This CDR3 has 17 residues. Germline values: CDR1 SGHAT, CDR2 FQNNGV. The J segment lost 5 bases and the V segment lost 0 bases, leaving 6 bases of the junction unmatched. CDR3 nucleotides: TGTGCCAGCAGCTTAGATCCTAGCGGGAGGGCCGTAGATACGCAGTATTTT. Its protein product is CASSLDPSGRAVDTQYF. The variable domain in full, completed from reference TRBV11-2 and TRBJ2-3, reads EAGVAQSPRYKIIEKRQSVAFWCNPISGHATLYWYQQILGQGPKLLIQFQNNGVVDDSQLPKDRFSAERLKGVDSTLKIQPAKLEDSAVYLCASSLDPSGRAVDTQYFGPGTRLTVL.

A few counts support this clonotype. The V and J genes are TRBV20-1 and TRBJ2-2, with 10 nucleotides matching TRBD1. Trimming cost V 4 bases and J 1 base; bases outside gene matches: 6. Germline V gene sequence: CDR1 DFQATT, CDR2 SNEGSKA (reference sequence). This CDR3 is 16 amino acids long. CDR3 nucleotides: TGCAGTGCTAATCCCCGGGACAGGGGGAACACCGGGGAGCTGTTTTTT. Translating gives CSANPRDRGNTGELFF.

There are many counts of this clonotype. The J gene is TRBJ1-1, the V gene TRBV20-1; perhaps TRBD1 as D (6 bases). CDR1 is DFQATT and CDR2 is SNEGSKA in the germline V gene (reference sequence). This CDR3 contains 13 residues. Trimming took 0 bases from V and 4 from J, leaving 9 bases between them. The DNA of the CDR3 is TGCAGTGCTAGAGAGACAGGACCCACTGAAGCTTTCTTT. Translation: CSARETGPTEAFF.

At least ten counts were recorded for this clonotype. The chain joins TRBV15 to TRBJ2-5; TRBD2 matches 8 bases. Germline V lookup: CDR1 LNHNV, CDR2 YYDKDF (reference sequence). The CDR3 has 16 amino acids. J gave up 3 bases and V 0 bases, and 6 bases lay outside the gene matches. CDR3 loop: CATSRDRGGWEETQYF. DNA of the CDR3: TGTGCCACCAGCAGAGATCGGGGGGGCTGGGAAGAGACCCAGTACTTC.

This clonotype has just a few counts. The rearrangement joins TRBV12-5 to TRBJ2-3, with unresolved D. This CDR3 has 14 residues. V was shortened by 5 bases and J by 2 bases, with 11 bases between the two germline ends. CDR1 is LGHNT, CDR2 FRNRAP, per germline. The CDR3 here is CASGTQSFTDTQYF. CDR3 DNA sequence: TGTGCTAGTGGTACCCAATCTTTCACAGATACGCAGTATTTT.

This clonotype was found many times. The J gene is TRBJ2-2, the V gene TRBV6-5, with no clear D. The CDR3 has 14 residues. The germline V gene has CDR1 MNHEY and CDR2 SVGAGI. V lost 3 bases, J lost 3 bases, and 8 bases lay in between. The CDR3 reads CASSYGGHTGELFF. The CDR3, as DNA: TGTGCCAGCAGTTATGGTGGGCACACCGGGGAGCTGTTTTTT.

This clonotype came up a few times. The genes are TRBV2 and TRBJ1-2; TRBD1 matches 8 bases. CDR3 size: 15 residues. The ends lost 6 bases at V and 0 bases at J; junction bases unmatched: 6. Germline loops: CDR1 SNHLY, CDR2 FYNNEI. The CDR3 loop reads CASRTWTGSNYGYTF. The DNA of the CDR3 is TGTGCCAGCAGAACCTGGACAGGGTCTAACTATGGCTACACCTTC.

This clonotype was counted ten times or more. The chain carries TRBV5-1 and TRBJ2-7; no reliable D call. Trimming took off 0 bases at V and 5 bases at J, with 15 bases between the two ends. CDR3 length: 15 residues. Germline CDR1 SGHRS, CDR2 YFSETQ. CDR3 protein: CASSLVGGHTDEQYF. CDR3 DNA: TGCGCCAGCAGCTTGGTTGGTGGGCATACCGACGAGCAGTACTTC.

This clonotype was seen a few times. The V gene is TRBV6-1, the J gene TRBJ1-2; a possible D gene is TRBD1 (6 bases). The CDR3 consists of 14 residues. Trimming took off 6 bases at V and 4 bases at J, with 15 bases between the two ends. From germline, CDR1 is MNHNS and CDR2 SASEGT. The CDR3, as DNA: TGTGCCAGCAGGCCTGGGGGCGCCGGCTATGGCTACACCTTC. Translated: CASRPGGAGYGYTF.

Notes on this clonotype: One end of the junction varies from germline; a read error may be responsible. The J gene is TRBJ2-2, the V gene TRBV30, with a tentative D call TRBD1 (6 bases). CDR3 length equals 14 residues. Looked up from germline, CDR1 is GTSNPN and CDR2 is SVGIG (reference sequence). In nucleotides, the CDR3 is TGTGCCAGCCAGGGGCTCGCGAACACCGGGGAGCTGCTTTTT. Residues: CASQGLANTGELLF. Drawing the rest from reference TRBV30 and TRBJ2-2, the complete variable domain is SQTIHQWPATLVQPVGSPLSLECTVEGTSNPNLYWYRQAAGRGLQLLFYSVGIGQISSEVPQNLSASRPQDRQFILSSKKLLLSDSGFYLCASQGLANTGELLFGEGSRLTVL.

Many counts were recorded for this clonotype. The chain recombines TRBV7-2 with TRBJ2-3; TRBD1 agrees at 8 bases. This CDR3 has 15 amino acids. Germline assignment: CDR1 SGHTA and CDR2 FQGNSA. Germline trimming cut 0 bases from V and 1 base from J; bases unmatched to any gene: 0. CDR3 in DNA: TGTGCCAGCAGCTTAGCGACAGGGGGCACAGATACGCAGTATTTT. Residues: CASSLATGGTDTQYF.